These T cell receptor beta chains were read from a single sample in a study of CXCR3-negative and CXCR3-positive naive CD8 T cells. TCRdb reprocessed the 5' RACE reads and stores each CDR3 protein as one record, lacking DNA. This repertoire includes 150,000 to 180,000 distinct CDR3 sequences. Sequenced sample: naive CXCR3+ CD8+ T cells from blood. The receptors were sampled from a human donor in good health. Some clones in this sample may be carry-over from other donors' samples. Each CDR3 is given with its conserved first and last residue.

CASSLAGGINTGELFF	TRBJ2-2	TRBV7-9	16
CASSQDGPSGADTQYF	TRBJ2-3	TRBV4-3	16
CASSPGGALPGANVLTF	TRBJ2-6	TRBV5-1	17
CSARDHGGAEAFF	TRBJ1-1	TRBV20-1	13
CSVEEGNHNEQFF	TRBJ2-1	TRBV29-1	13
CASSLDRDEQETQYF	TRBJ2-5	TRBV5-1	15
CASSSHPGFGELFF	TRBJ2-2	TRBV7-3	14
CASSEPRTGMKPKNIQYF	TRBJ2-4	TRBV6-1	18
CASSYSDHEQFF	TRBJ2-1	TRBV9	12
CASSFRGTGEAFF	TRBJ1-1	TRBV28	13
CASSLLAGGTNEQFF	TRBJ2-1	TRBV27	15
CSVEDPEGAGGTYEQYF	TRBJ2-7	TRBV29-1	17
CASSLIPSGGTYEQYF	TRBJ2-7	TRBV7-9	16